This T cell receptor beta chain originates from a study of early T cells in non-severe SARS-CoV-2 infection. The table lists this clonotype with a few counts. TCRdb fed the 5' RACE reads into MiXCR, producing one record per CDR3 protein. Of 30,000 to 45,000 distinct CDR3 sequences in the sample, more than 8% are singletons; the top ten hold 9.5% to 15%. Looked up from germline, CDR1 is LGHNT and CDR2 is FRNRAP. This CDR3 is 16 amino acids long. Trimming took 0 bases from V and 0 from J, leaving 9 bases between them. The V and J genes are TRBV12-5 and TRBJ1-5; D is uncertain. The clonotype originates from an adult who was a healthcare worker with PCR-confirmed SARS-CoV-2 infection or an uninfected control (not recorded which). Sequencing was performed on whole blood. CDR3 bases: TGTGCTAGTGGTTTGGTACACAGTTATAGCAATCAGCCCCAGCATTTT. This gives the protein CASGLVHSYSNQPQHF.